The rows below give T cell receptor beta chains drawn from one sample of a study of T cells after yellow fever vaccination. MiXCR, run by TCRdb on the 5' RACE reads, gives a single entry per CDR3 protein. The sample shows 510,000 or so distinct CDR3 sequences, about 19% of them seen only once. The sequencing here drew on PBMCs, taken 15 days after the yellow fever booster vaccination. Receptors were obtained from a man aged 30 to 39 who received the YFV17D yellow fever vaccine. Both conserved end residues are part of each CDR3. Fields, in order: V gene, clone size, D gene, J gene, CDR3 DNA, CDR3 protein. The D gene is left open where the match is weak. Only some rows state a clone size, as once, few, many or a class for expanded clones.

>TRBV12-3/TRBV12-4|few|TRBD2|TRBJ2-5
TGTGCCAGCAGTTTACGGCGGGGGAATCAAGAGACCCAGTACTTC
CASSLRRGNQETQYF
>TRBV9|NA|NA|TRBJ2-3
TGTGCCAGCAGCGTAGTAAGCGGCCTGGGCACAGATACGCAGTATTTT
CASSVVSGLGTDTQYF
>TRBV20-1|NA|NA|TRBJ1-1
TGCAGTGCTAAGATTTTGAACACTGAAGCTTTCTTT
CSAKILNTEAFF
>TRBV6-6|many|NA|TRBJ2-7
TGTGCCAGCAGTCGCCGAGAGAACGAGCAGTACTTC
CASSRRENEQYF
>TRBV5-1|NA|NA|TRBJ2-5
TGCGCCAGCACCCTTGCGGGCTACCAAGAGACCCAGTACTTC
CASTLAGYQETQYF
>TRBV7-9|NA|TRBD1|TRBJ2-7
TGTGCCAGCAGCCGACAGGGGACAACCTCCTACGAGCAGTACTTC
CASSRQGTTSYEQYF
>TRBV6-5|few|TRBD2|TRBJ2-7
TGTGCCAGCAGTTACTCATTCCCCGGGACTAGCGGCTCCTACGAGCAGTACTTC
CASSYSFPGTSGSYEQYF
>TRBV25-1|NA|NA|TRBJ1-6
TGTGCCAGCAGACAGTCTAATTCACCCCTCCACTTT
CASRQSNSPLHF
>TRBV5-1|NA|TRBD2|TRBJ2-7
TGCGCCAGCAGCTTGGGTAGCGGGAGGGCCTCCTACGAGCAGTACTTC
CASSLGSGRASYEQYF
>TRBV3-1|NA|NA|TRBJ2-1
TGTGCCAGCAGCCAGGACAGGAGGGATGAGCAGTTCTTC
CASSQDRRDEQFF
>TRBV14|NA|NA|TRBJ2-1
TGTGCCAGCAGCCACGGAGATGGCGATGAGCAGTTCTTC
CASSHGDGDEQFF
>TRBV6-4|NA|NA|TRBJ2-3
TGTGCCAGCAGTGACTCCGGAGGGCGCACAGATACGCAGTATTTT
CASSDSGGRTDTQYF
>TRBV20-1|NA|NA|TRBJ2-2
TGCAGTGCTCCCCGGCAGGCCGGGGAGCTGTTTTTT
CSAPRQAGELFF
>TRBV18|NA|NA|TRBJ2-5
TGTGCCAGCTCTCCGGTTGGGAAAATGGAGACCCAGTACTTC
CASSPVGKMETQYF
>TRBV28|NA|TRBD2|TRBJ2-1
TGTGCCAGCAGTTTTAGCGGGAGGCTTACAAATGAGCAGTTCTTC
CASSFSGRLTNEQFF
>TRBV29-1|few|TRBD1|TRBJ2-2
TGCAGCGTTTTGAATGAGGGGGCGACCGGGGAGCTGTTTTTT
CSVLNEGATGELFF
>TRBV5-1|NA|NA|TRBJ2-3
TGCGCCAGCAGCTTTTCCTCCCATATAGATACGCAGTATTTT
CASSFSSHIDTQYF
>TRBV29-1|NA|NA|TRBJ2-5
TGCAGCGTTGAGATGCAGGGGGAGACCCAGTACTTC
CSVEMQGETQYF
>TRBV20-1|few|TRBD1|TRBJ1-5
TGCAGTGCCATGACAGGGGGTCACATTCAGCCCCAGCATTTT
CSAMTGGHIQPQHF
>TRBV6-1|few|NA|TRBJ1-4
TGTGCCAGCTCTCCGGACCGTTCAAATGAAAAACTGTTTTTT
CASSPDRSNEKLFF
>TRBV20-1|few|NA|TRBJ2-1
TGCAGTGTAGGTCCAATGGGTTCCAATGAGCAGTTCTTC
CSVGPMGSNEQFF
>TRBV12-3/TRBV12-4|NA|TRBD2|TRBJ2-5
TGTGCCAGCAGTCTCGGTAGCGGGAGGCCAGGGACCCAGTACTTC
CASSLGSGRPGTQYF
>TRBV20-1|NA|NA|TRBJ2-7
TGCAGTGCTGCCCCACCTACAACCGGGAGTTACGAGCAGTACTTC
CSAAPPTTGSYEQYF
>TRBV20-1|NA|NA|TRBJ2-7
TGCAGTGCTAGAGGTGGACTTTCGGGGGAGCAGTACTTC
CSARGGLSGEQYF
>TRBV6-5|few|TRBD1|TRBJ2-5
TGTGCCAGCAGTTACGGACAGGGGCAGGGGGAGACCCAGTACTTC
CASSYGQGQGETQYF
>TRBV28|NA|TRBD1|TRBJ1-1
TGTGCCAGCACCCCAGGGGGGGGTATGGGCACTGAAGCTTTCTTT
CASTPGGGMGTEAFF
>TRBV21-1|NA|NA|TRBJ1-5
TGTGCCAGCAGGGAAGACATTAATCAGCCCCAGCATTTT
CASREDINQPQHF
>TRBV7-7|NA|NA|TRBJ2-1
TGTGCCAGCAGCCGGGGGGCTAGCGCCTACAATGAGCAGTTCTTC
CASSRGASAYNEQFF
>TRBV18|NA|NA|TRBJ2-5
TGTGCCAGCTCACCGGGCCTCGGAGAGACCCAGTACTTC
CASSPGLGETQYF
>TRBV18|few|NA|TRBJ2-2
TGTGCCAGCTCACCACCGGCAACCGGGGAGCTGTTTTTT
CASSPPATGELFF
>TRBV2|few|NA|TRBJ2-3
TGTGCCAGCAATTTGGGAGATACGCAGTATTTT
CASNLGDTQYF
>TRBV10-3|few|NA|TRBJ2-1
TGTGCCATCAGTGGGACAGAGCCCCCAATGGTGCAGTTCTTC
CAISGTEPPMVQFF
>TRBV6-5|NA|NA|TRBJ2-7
TGTGCCAGCAGTTATGACAGACTCTACGAGCAGTACTTC
CASSYDRLYEQYF
>TRBV10-3|few|TRBD2|TRBJ2-1
TGTGCCATCAGTGATTCGGGAGGACAAGCTGGCAATGAGCAGTTCTTC
CAISDSGGQAGNEQFF
>TRBV14|few|NA|TRBJ2-1
TGTGCCAGCAGCCAAGTGGGGGGGCAGTTCTTC
CASSQVGGQFF
>TRBV7-2|few|TRBD2|TRBJ2-2
TGTGCCAGCAGCTACAGGACTAGCGGGGGCGGCGGGGAGCTGTTTTTT
CASSYRTSGGGGELFF
>TRBV5-1|NA|NA|TRBJ2-7
TGCGCCAGCAGCTTGGTCTTCGGACCCTACGAGCAGTACTTC
CASSLVFGPYEQYF
>TRBV5-1|few|NA|TRBJ2-1
TGCGCCAGCAGCTGGAAAACGGGGCGTACGGATAATAATGAGCAGTTCTTC
CASSWKTGRTDNNEQFF
>TRBV5-4|few|TRBD2|TRBJ2-5
TGTGCCAGCAGCTCCCCCACGGGGGAGGGAGAGACCCAGTACTTC
CASSSPTGEGETQYF
>TRBV3-1|many|TRBD1|TRBJ2-3
TGTGCCAGCAGCCAAGTCCTGGGACAGGGTTATGAGGGAGTTGAAGATACGCAGTATTTT
CASSQVLGQGYEGVEDTQYF
>TRBV20-1|NA|NA|TRBJ1-2
TGCAGTGCTAGTTTTCCAGGTTTTCGTTTAGGAGGTTACACCTTC
CSASFPGFRLGGYTF
>TRBV20-1|NA|TRBD1|TRBJ2-7
TGCAGTGCTCAACTGGCAGGGGGCTCCTACGAGCAGTACTTC
CSAQLAGGSYEQYF
>TRBV19|few|NA|TRBJ2-7
TGTGCCAGTAGTATGGGTCTAGCCTACGAGCAGTACTTC
CASSMGLAYEQYF
>TRBV7-2|few|NA|TRBJ2-3
TGTGCCAGCAGCCGGATAGCGGGCACAGATACGCAGTATTTT
CASSRIAGTDTQYF
>TRBV5-4|NA|TRBD1|TRBJ2-3
TGTGCCAGCAGGCCTGGTGTGGGACAGATGCAGTATTTT
CASRPGVGQMQYF
>TRBV6-1|NA|TRBD2|TRBJ2-3
TGTGCCAGCAGGAGGGGGAGCGGGAGGGCAGATACGCAGTATTTT
CASRRGSGRADTQYF
>TRBV20-1|few|NA|TRBJ2-7
TGCAGTGCGGAGCATGGCAGGTCCTACGAGCAGTACTTC
CSAEHGRSYEQYF
>TRBV6-1|NA|TRBD1|TRBJ1-1
TGTGCCAGCAGTGATCCCGGGACAGGCAGGCGGGCCGCTGAAGCTTTCTTT
CASSDPGTGRRAAEAFF
>TRBV24-1|NA|TRBD2|TRBJ2-6
TGTGCCACCAGTGATTTGGCAGCGGGAGAGGCTGGGGCCAACGTCCTGACTTTC
CATSDLAAGEAGANVLTF
>TRBV4-1|NA|NA|TRBJ2-1
TGCGCCAGCAGCCAAGAGCGACGTCCCGATGAGCAGTTCTTC
CASSQERRPDEQFF
>TRBV6-5|once|TRBD2|TRBJ2-7
TGTGCCAGCAGTTACTCTGCTAGCGGGTATAGGAGCTACGAGCAGTACTTC
CASSYSASGYRSYEQYF